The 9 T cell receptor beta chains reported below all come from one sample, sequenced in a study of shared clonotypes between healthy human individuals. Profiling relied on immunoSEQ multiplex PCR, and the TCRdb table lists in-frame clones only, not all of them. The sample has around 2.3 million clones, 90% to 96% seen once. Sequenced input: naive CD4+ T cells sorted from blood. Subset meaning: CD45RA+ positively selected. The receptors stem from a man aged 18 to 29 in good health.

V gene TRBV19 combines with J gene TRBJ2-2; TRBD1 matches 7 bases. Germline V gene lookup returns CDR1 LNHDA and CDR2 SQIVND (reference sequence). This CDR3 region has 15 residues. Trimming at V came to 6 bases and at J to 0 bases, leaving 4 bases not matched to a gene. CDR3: CASRRQGSNTGELFF. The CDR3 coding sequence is TGTGCCAGTAGACGACAGGGTTCGAACACCGGGGAGCTGTTTTTT.

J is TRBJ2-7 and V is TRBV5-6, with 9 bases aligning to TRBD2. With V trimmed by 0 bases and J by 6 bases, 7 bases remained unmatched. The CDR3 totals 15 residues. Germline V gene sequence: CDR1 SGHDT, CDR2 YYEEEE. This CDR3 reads CASSLVGSGSGEQYF. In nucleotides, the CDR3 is TGTGCCAGCAGCTTGGTCGGTAGCGGGAGCGGCGAGCAGTACTTC.

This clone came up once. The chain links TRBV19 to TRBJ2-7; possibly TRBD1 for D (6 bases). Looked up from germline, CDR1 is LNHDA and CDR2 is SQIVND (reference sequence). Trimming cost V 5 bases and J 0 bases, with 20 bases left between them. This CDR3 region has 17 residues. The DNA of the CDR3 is TGTGCCAGTAGTCTCGGAGCAATCACAGGGAGCTCCTACGAGCAGTACTTC. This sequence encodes CASSLGAITGSSYEQYF.

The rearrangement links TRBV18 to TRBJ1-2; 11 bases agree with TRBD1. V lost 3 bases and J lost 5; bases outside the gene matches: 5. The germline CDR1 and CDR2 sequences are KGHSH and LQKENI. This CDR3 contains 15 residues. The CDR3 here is CASSPGTGGIYGYTF. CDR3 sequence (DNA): TGTGCCAGCTCACCTGGGACAGGGGGAATTTATGGCTACACCTTC. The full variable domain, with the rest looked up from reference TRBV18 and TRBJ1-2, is NAGVMQNPRHLVRRRGQEARLRCSPMKGHSHVYWYRQLPEEGLKFMVYLQKENIIDESGMPKERFSAEFPKEGPSILRIQQVVRGDSAAYFCASSPGTGGIYGYTFGSGTRLTVV.

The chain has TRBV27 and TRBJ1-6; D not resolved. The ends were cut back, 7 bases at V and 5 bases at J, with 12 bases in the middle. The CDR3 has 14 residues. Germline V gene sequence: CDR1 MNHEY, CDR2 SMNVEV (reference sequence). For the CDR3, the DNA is TGTGCCAGCAACCTTAGAAGAGATAATTCACCCCTCCACTTT. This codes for CASNLRRDNSPLHF.

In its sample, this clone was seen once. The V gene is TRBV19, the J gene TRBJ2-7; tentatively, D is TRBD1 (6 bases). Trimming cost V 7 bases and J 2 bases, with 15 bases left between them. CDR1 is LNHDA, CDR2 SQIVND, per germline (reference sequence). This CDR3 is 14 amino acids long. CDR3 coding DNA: TGTGCCAGTAACACGGGACACCTACCCTACGAGCAGTACTTC. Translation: CASNTGHLPYEQYF. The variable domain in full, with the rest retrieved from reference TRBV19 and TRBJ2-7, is DGGITQSPKYLFRKEGQNVTLSCEQNLNHDAMYWYRQDPGQGLRLIYYSQIVNDFQKGDIAEGYSVSREKKESFPLTVTSAQKNPTAFYLCASNTGHLPYEQYFGPGTRLTVT.

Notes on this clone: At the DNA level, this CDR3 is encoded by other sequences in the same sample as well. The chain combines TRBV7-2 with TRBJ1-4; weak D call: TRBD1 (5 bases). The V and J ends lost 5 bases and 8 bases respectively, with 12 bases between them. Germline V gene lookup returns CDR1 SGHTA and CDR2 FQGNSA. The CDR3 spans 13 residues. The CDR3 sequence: CASSLGTVEKLFF. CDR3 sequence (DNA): TGTGCCAGCAGCCTCGGGACGGTCGAAAAACTGTTTTTT. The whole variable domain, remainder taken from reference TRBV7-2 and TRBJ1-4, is GAGVSQSPSNKVTEKGKDVELRCDPISGHTALYWYRQSLGQGLEFLIYFQGNSAPDKSGLPSDRFSAERTGGSVSTLTIQRTQQEDSAVYLCASSLGTVEKLFFGSGTQLSVL.

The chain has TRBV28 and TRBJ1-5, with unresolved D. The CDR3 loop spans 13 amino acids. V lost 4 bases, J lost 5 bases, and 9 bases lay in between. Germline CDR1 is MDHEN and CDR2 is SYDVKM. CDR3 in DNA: TGTGCCAGCAGTTCGGGGATTTATCAGCCCCAGCATTTT. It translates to CASSSGIYQPQHF. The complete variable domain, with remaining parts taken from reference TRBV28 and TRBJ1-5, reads DVKVTQSSRYLVKRTGEKVFLECVQDMDHENMFWYRQDPGLGLRLIYFSYDVKMKEKGDIPEGYSVSREKKERFSLILESASTNQTSMYLCASSSGIYQPQHFGDGTRLSIL.

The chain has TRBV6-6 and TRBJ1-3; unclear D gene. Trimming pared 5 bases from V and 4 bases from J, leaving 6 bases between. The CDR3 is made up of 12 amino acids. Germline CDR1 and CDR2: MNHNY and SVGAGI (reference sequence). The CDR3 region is CASSVLGNTIYF. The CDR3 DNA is TGTGCCAGCAGTGTATTGGGAAACACCATATATTTT.